The 29 T cell receptor beta chains below were found in one sample sequenced in a study of shared clonotypes between healthy human individuals. The protocol was immunoSEQ multiplex PCR, while the TCRdb copy is restricted to in-frame clones and leaves out a portion. The sample has 650,000 to 750,000 clones, less than 80% seen once. Input material: memory CD4+ T cells sorted from blood. Subset of the sample: CD45RA-negative fraction. Receptors originate from a young woman in good health.

This clone was counted a single time. V and J are TRBV5-1 and TRBJ1-3, with D perhaps matching TRBD1 (5 bases). The V gene's germline CDR1 is SGHRS and CDR2 YFSETQ. This CDR3 contains 11 residues. Trimming took off 4 bases at V and 6 bases at J, with 5 bases between the two ends. Here the CDR3 DNA reads TGCGCCAGCAGCGGGGCAAACACCATATATTTT. Residues: CASSGANTIYF.

The chain combines TRBV19 with TRBJ2-5; D is ambiguous. CDR1 is LNHDA, CDR2 SQIVND, per germline (reference sequence). The CDR3 consists of 13 residues. Between the trimmed V and J ends, which lost 3 bases and 3 bases, there was a span of 8 bases. CDR3 sequence reads: CASSMGSEETQYF. DNA of the CDR3: TGTGCCAGTAGTATGGGCAGCGAAGAGACCCAGTACTTC.

The chain links TRBV6-5 to TRBJ1-1; 7 positions agree with TRBD1. This CDR3 is built from 14 residues. V lost 5 bases and J lost 2; bases outside the gene matches: 5. CDR1 is MNHEY and CDR2 is SVGAGI in the germline V gene. In DNA, the CDR3 is TGTGCCAGCAGTAAGGGACAGATAAACACTGAAGCTTTCTTT. It yields the protein CASSKGQINTEAFF.

The chain has TRBV6-1 and TRBJ2-7; 8 bases are shared with TRBD2. Looked up from germline, CDR1 is MNHNS and CDR2 is SASEGT. J lost 6 bases, V lost 6 bases, and 10 bases had no gene match. The CDR3 contains 14 residues. CDR3 in amino acids: CASSQERETSEQYF. The CDR3 coding sequence is TGTGCCAGCAGCCAAGAGCGGGAGACTTCCGAGCAGTACTTC.

This clone was observed a handful of times. This chain's CDR3 is CASSYSRAGGTGELFF. CDR3 nucleotide sequence: TGTGCCAGCAGTTACTCGAGGGCAGGGGGTACCGGGGAGCTGTTTTTT. This chain uses TRBV6-5 with TRBJ2-2, with TRBD1 matching 7 bases. Unmatched junction bases numbered 6, after V lost 0 bases and J lost 5 bases. This CDR3 region has 16 residues. Germline V lookup: CDR1 MNHEY, CDR2 SVGAGI.

V usage is TRBV5-1 and J usage is TRBJ1-1; a weak D match, TRBD1 (5 bases). The V gene's germline CDR1 is SGHRS and CDR2 YFSETQ. Trimming cost V 5 bases and J 1 base, with 12 bases left between them. CDR3 size: 14 residues. Here the CDR3 reads CASRQGDRNTEAFF. The DNA of the CDR3 is TGCGCCAGCAGGCAAGGAGACAGGAACACTGAAGCTTTCTTT.

The chain combines TRBV28 with TRBJ2-7, with D possibly TRBD1 on 6 matching bases. Germline V gene sequence: CDR1 MDHEN, CDR2 SYDVKM. V gave up 8 bases and J gave up 5 bases, with 19 bases separating them. The CDR3 has 14 amino acids. DNA of the CDR3: TGTGCCAGCGGAAGTATGGGTCAGGGGCACGAGCAGTACTTC. The encoded protein is CASGSMGQGHEQYF.

This clone was seen a handful of times. Other DNA variants within this sample encode the same CDR3. The chain combines TRBV7-2 with TRBJ1-5; TRBD1 is a possible D gene (6 bases). The V and J ends lost 1 base and 4 bases respectively, with 8 bases between them. Looked up from germline, CDR1 is SGHTA and CDR2 is FQGNSA. The CDR3 loop spans 14 amino acids. The CDR3 DNA follows: TGTGCCAGCAGCTTAGAGGGGGGTAATCAGCCCCAGCATTTT. Residues: CASSLEGGNQPQHF. Full variable domain (outside the CDR3, taken from reference TRBV7-2 and TRBJ1-5): GAGVSQSPSNKVTEKGKDVELRCDPISGHTALYWYRQSLGQGLEFLIYFQGNSAPDKSGLPSDRFSAERTGGSVSTLTIQRTQQEDSAVYLCASSLEGGNQPQHFGDGTRLSIL.

The rearrangement joins TRBV28 to TRBJ2-3, with 7 bases fitting TRBD2. The length of the CDR3 is 16 residues. Germline V gene data show CDR1 as MDHEN and CDR2 as SYDVKM. V gave up 5 bases and J gave up 1 base; unmatched junction bases: 9. Here the CDR3 reads CASSQGLDEGTDTQYF. CDR3 DNA: TGTGCCAGCAGTCAAGGACTAGACGAGGGCACAGATACGCAGTATTTT. Full variable domain (remainder filled in from reference TRBV28 and TRBJ2-3): DVKVTQSSRYLVKRTGEKVFLECVQDMDHENMFWYRQDPGLGLRLIYFSYDVKMKEKGDIPEGYSVSREKKERFSLILESASTNQTSMYLCASSQGLDEGTDTQYFGPGTRLTVL.

The V call is TRBV18, the J call TRBJ1-2; D call uncertain. From germline, CDR1 is KGHSH and CDR2 LQKENI. This CDR3 is built from 13 residues. The V end lost 0 bases, the J end lost 8 bases, and 10 bases lay between the germline ends. CDR3 bases: TGTGCCAGCTCACCACCGGGGTTGGACGGCTACACCTTC. Encoded protein: CASSPPGLDGYTF.

There are a few counts of this clone. The V call is TRBV7-2, the J call TRBJ2-1, with unresolved D. CDR3 length: 14 residues. Germline V gene sequence: CDR1 SGHTA, CDR2 FQGNSA. V lost 3 bases to trimming and J lost 2 bases, with 8 bases between them. CDR3 sequence (DNA): TGTGCCAGCAGCTTTTCGTCAACCTACAATGAGCAGTTCTTC. This gives the protein CASSFSSTYNEQFF.

This rearrangement joins TRBV5-5 to TRBJ2-2; 10 positions match TRBD2. With V trimmed by 0 bases and J by 14 bases, 7 bases remained unmatched. CDR1 and CDR2 from the germline V gene are SGHKS and YYEKEE (reference sequence). CDR3 length: 14 residues. CDR3 bases: TGTGCCAGCAGCTTGGCCCTAGCGGGAGATCCCCTGTTTTTT. This gives the protein CASSLALAGDPLFF.

This sequence joins TRBV6-4 and TRBJ2-2; D possibly corresponds to TRBD1 (5 bases). The CDR3 has 13 residues. V lost 4 bases and J 4 bases, leaving 7 bases between the germline ends. Germline V gives CDR1 MRHNA, CDR2 SNTAGT. The CDR3 loop reads CASSAGSTGELFF. In DNA, the CDR3 is TGTGCCAGCAGTGCAGGGTCCACCGGGGAGCTGTTTTTT.

The chain carries TRBV19 and TRBJ1-5; no reliable D call. This CDR3 has 14 amino acids. Trimming shortened V by 4 bases and J by 5 bases, and 12 bases separated the two germline ends. The germline gives CDR1 LNHDA, CDR2 SQIVND (reference sequence). The CDR3 loop is CASSRVFSDQPQHF. For the CDR3, the DNA is TGTGCCAGTAGTAGAGTTTTCTCAGATCAGCCCCAGCATTTT.

This clone has only one observation. The gene calls are TRBV7-2 and TRBJ2-3, with 8 bases that match TRBD1. With V trimmed by 5 bases and J by 3 bases, 7 bases remained unmatched. The germline V gene encodes CDR1 SGHTA and CDR2 FQGNSA. The CDR3 extends over 15 amino acids. In nucleotides, the CDR3 is TGTGCCAGCAGCACCCGACAGGGGAGGACAGATACGCAGTATTTT. This translates into CASSTRQGRTDTQYF.

V gene TRBV7-8 combines with J gene TRBJ1-1; 8 bases match TRBD1. The germline gives CDR1 SGHVS, CDR2 FQNEAQ. The CDR3 sequence is 14 residues long. Germline trimming cut 5 bases from V and 2 bases from J; bases unmatched to any gene: 4. CDR3 DNA: TGTGCCAGCAGCCAAGACAGGGGTAACACTGAAGCTTTCTTT. This translates into CASSQDRGNTEAFF.

This chain uses TRBV2 with TRBJ2-7; D not resolved. The CDR3 sequence is 14 residues long. Germline CDR1 is SNHLY and CDR2 is FYNNEI. The germline V and J ends were trimmed by 3 bases and 0 bases, with 9 bases remaining between them. CDR3 region: CASSETVLSYEQYF. The CDR3 region has the DNA TGTGCCAGCAGTGAGACTGTCCTCTCCTACGAGCAGTACTTC. Full variable domain (missing parts from reference TRBV2 and TRBJ2-7): EPEVTQTPSHQVTQMGQEVILRCVPISNHLYFYWYRQILGQKVEFLVSFYNNEISEKSEIFDDQFSVERPDGSNFTLKIRSTKLEDSAMYFCASSETVLSYEQYFGPGTRLTVT.

This clone came up a few times. The rearrangement links TRBV7-6 to TRBJ2-2; the D is unclear. From germline, CDR1 is SGHVS and CDR2 FNYEAQ. The CDR3 is made up of 13 amino acids. V was cut by 7 bases and J by 6 bases, with 12 bases left in between. The CDR3 DNA sequence: TGTGCCAGCACCCCCCTCTCCCCCGGGGAGCTGTTTTTT. Translating gives CASTPLSPGELFF.

The chain links TRBV28 to TRBJ2-7; TRBD1 is a possible D gene (5 bases). The CDR3 runs to 13 residues. Trimming removed 6 bases from V and 3 bases from J, with 12 bases in between. The germline V gene encodes CDR1 MDHEN and CDR2 SYDVKM. The CDR3 loop is CASSPQDRYEQYF. CDR3 bases: TGTGCCAGCAGCCCACAGGACCGCTACGAGCAGTACTTC. Full variable domain (remainder filled in from reference TRBV28 and TRBJ2-7): DVKVTQSSRYLVKRTGEKVFLECVQDMDHENMFWYRQDPGLGLRLIYFSYDVKMKEKGDIPEGYSVSREKKERFSLILESASTNQTSMYLCASSPQDRYEQYFGPGTRLTVT.

The chain uses TRBV18 and TRBJ2-7, with TRBD1 matching over 8 bases. CDR1 and CDR2 (germline): KGHSH, LQKENI. There are 13 residues in the CDR3. The V and J ends lost 2 bases and 9 bases, in that order; junction bases with no gene match: 6. CDR3 protein: CASSPGQGPWQYF. In nucleotides, the CDR3 is TGTGCCAGCTCACCAGGACAGGGCCCCTGGCAGTACTTC.

CDR3 DNA sequence: TGTGCCAGCAGCTTAAAGGTCCGGGGCACCGGGGAGCTGTTTTTT. It translates to CASSLKVRGTGELFF. The J gene is TRBJ2-2, the V gene TRBV7-3, with D maybe TRBD2 (5 bases). Looked up from germline, CDR1 is SGHTA and CDR2 is FQGTGA. This CDR3 has 15 amino acids. The V gene lost 1 base and the J gene lost 4 bases, with 10 bases spanning the gap.

The chain employs TRBV4-1 and TRBJ2-6; TRBD1 matches at 8 bases. The CDR3 contains 12 residues. The ends lost 3 bases at V and 19 bases at J; junction bases unmatched: 8. Germline CDR1 reads MGHRA; CDR2 reads YSYEKL. The CDR3 sequence is CASSQLGQGRTF. In nucleotides, the CDR3 is TGCGCCAGCAGCCAGCTAGGACAGGGTCGAACTTTC.

This clone was found a few times. The chain links TRBV5-1 to TRBJ1-2, with TRBD1 matching over 8 bases. The V gene's germline CDR1 is SGHRS and CDR2 YFSETQ. CDR3 length: 15 residues. With V trimmed by 2 bases and J by 4 bases, 7 bases remained unmatched. CDR3 region: CASSFGDRGTYGYTF. CDR3 DNA sequence: TGCGCCAGCAGCTTCGGCGACAGGGGCACCTATGGCTACACCTTC. The whole variable domain, remainder taken from reference TRBV5-1 and TRBJ1-2, is KAGVTQTPRYLIKTRGQQVTLSCSPISGHRSVSWYQQTPGQGLQFLFEYFSETQRNKGNFPGRFSGRQFSNSRSEMNVSTLELGDSALYLCASSFGDRGTYGYTFGSGTRLTVV.

With respect to this clone: Other DNA sequences in the sample encode the same CDR3. The CDR3 region is CSVEEGDREAFF. CDR3 DNA sequence: TGCAGCGTTGAAGAGGGCGACAGGGAAGCTTTCTTT. The V call is TRBV29-1, the J call TRBJ1-1; a weak D match, TRBD1 (6 bases). Germline CDR1 is SQVTM and CDR2 is ANQGSEA. CDR3 size: 12 residues. The V and J ends lost 0 bases and 8 bases respectively, with 10 bases between them.

The chain is built from TRBV30 and TRBJ2-3; D may be TRBD2 (5 bases). Germline V gene sequence: CDR1 GTSNPN, CDR2 SVGIG (reference sequence). V dropped 2 bases and J dropped 12 bases, with 12 bases sitting between them. The CDR3 spans 11 residues. In nucleotides, the CDR3 is TGTGCCTGGAGTAAGGGAGAACGACAGTATTTT. This encodes CAWSKGERQYF. Full variable domain (missing parts from reference TRBV30 and TRBJ2-3): SQTIHQWPATLVQPVGSPLSLECTVEGTSNPNLYWYRQAAGRGLQLLFYSVGIGQISSEVPQNLSASRPQDRQFILSSKKLLLSDSGFYLCAWSKGERQYFGPGTRLTVL.

V and J are TRBV28 and TRBJ2-5, with D perhaps matching TRBD1 (5 bases). V was shortened by 2 bases and J by 5 bases, with 15 bases between the two germline ends. Per germline, CDR1 MDHEN and CDR2 SYDVKM. The CDR3 sequence is 15 residues long. For the CDR3, the DNA is TGTGCCAGCAGTTTACGCAGGGCCCAAATGGAGACCCAGTACTTC. This gives the protein CASSLRRAQMETQYF.

The chain employs TRBV6-5 and TRBJ2-3; D unresolved. The germline V gene encodes CDR1 MNHEY and CDR2 SVGAGI. The CDR3 extends over 13 amino acids. Trimming shortened V by 6 bases and J by 1 base, and 8 bases separated the two germline ends. The CDR3 DNA reads TGTGCCAGCAGCAAACCTCGCACAGATACGCAGTATTTT. Amino acid sequence: CASSKPRTDTQYF.

This clone was observed many times. The chain carries TRBV5-8 and TRBJ2-5; D unclear. The ends were cut back, 4 bases at V and 5 bases at J, with 12 bases in the middle. Germline CDR1 and CDR2: SGHTS and YDEGEE. The CDR3 has 13 amino acids. The CDR3 nucleotides are TGTGCCAGCAGCCCCCCCGGGCTGGAGACCCAGTACTTC. Translation gives CASSPPGLETQYF.

A few counts support this clone. J is TRBJ2-1 and V is TRBV18, with a weak D call TRBD2 (6 bases). The CDR3 totals 13 residues. Trimming took 2 bases from V and 8 from J, leaving 10 bases between them. Germline lookup yields CDR1 KGHSH and CDR2 LQKENI. Here the CDR3 reads CASSPDREYEQFF. The CDR3 DNA is TGTGCCAGCTCACCAGATCGGGAGTATGAGCAGTTCTTC.